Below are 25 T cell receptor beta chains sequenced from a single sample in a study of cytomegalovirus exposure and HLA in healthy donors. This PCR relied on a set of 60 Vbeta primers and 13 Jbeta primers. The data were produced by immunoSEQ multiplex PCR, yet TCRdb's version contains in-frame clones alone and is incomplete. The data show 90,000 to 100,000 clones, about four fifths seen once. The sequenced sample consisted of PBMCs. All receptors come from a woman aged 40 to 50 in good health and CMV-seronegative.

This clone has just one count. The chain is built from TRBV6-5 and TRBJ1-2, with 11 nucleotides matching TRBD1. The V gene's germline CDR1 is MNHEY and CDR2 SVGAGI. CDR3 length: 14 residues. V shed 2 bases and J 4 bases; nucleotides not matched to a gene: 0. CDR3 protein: CASSYGTGGYGYTF. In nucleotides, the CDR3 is TGTGCCAGCAGTTACGGGACAGGGGGCTATGGCTACACCTTC.

The CDR3 protein is CASEAGGLTDTQYF. DNA of the CDR3: TGTGCCAGTGAAGCGGGGGGGCTCACAGATACGCAGTATTTT. V is TRBV6-5 and J is TRBJ2-3, with 10 bases that match TRBD2. Looked up from germline, CDR1 is MNHEY and CDR2 is SVGAGI. V shed 9 bases and J 2 bases; nucleotides not matched to a gene: 5. The CDR3 runs 14 residues.

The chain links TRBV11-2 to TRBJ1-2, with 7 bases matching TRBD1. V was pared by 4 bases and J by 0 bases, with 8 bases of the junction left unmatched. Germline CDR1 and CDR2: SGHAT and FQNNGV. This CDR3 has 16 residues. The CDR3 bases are TGTGCCAGCAGCTGGACAGGCGATCCCACTAACTATGGCTACACCTTC. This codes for CASSWTGDPTNYGYTF.

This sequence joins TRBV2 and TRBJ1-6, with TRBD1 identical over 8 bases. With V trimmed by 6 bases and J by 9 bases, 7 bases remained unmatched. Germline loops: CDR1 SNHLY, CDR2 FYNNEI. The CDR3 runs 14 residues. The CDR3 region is CASRGTGVTSPLHF. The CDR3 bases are TGTGCCAGCAGGGGGACAGGCGTGACTTCACCCCTCCACTTT.

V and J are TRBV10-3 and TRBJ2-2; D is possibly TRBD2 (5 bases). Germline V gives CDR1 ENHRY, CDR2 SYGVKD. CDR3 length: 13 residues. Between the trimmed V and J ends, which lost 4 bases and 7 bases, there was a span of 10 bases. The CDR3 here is CAISAGSNGELFF. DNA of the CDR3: TGTGCCATCAGTGCGGGGTCGAACGGGGAGCTGTTTTTT.

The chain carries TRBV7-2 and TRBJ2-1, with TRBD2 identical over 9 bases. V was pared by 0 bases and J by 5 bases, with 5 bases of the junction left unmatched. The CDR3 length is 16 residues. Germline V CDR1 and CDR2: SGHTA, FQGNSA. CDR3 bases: TGTGCCAGCAGCTTAGCCATGGCGGGGGGGGACAATGAGCAGTTCTTC. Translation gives CASSLAMAGGDNEQFF.

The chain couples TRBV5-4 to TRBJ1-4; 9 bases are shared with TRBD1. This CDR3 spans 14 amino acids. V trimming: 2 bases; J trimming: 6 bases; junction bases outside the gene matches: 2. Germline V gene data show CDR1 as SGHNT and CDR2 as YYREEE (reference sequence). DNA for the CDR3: TGTGCCAGCAGCTTCAGACAGGGGGATGAAAAACTGTTTTTT. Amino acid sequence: CASSFRQGDEKLFF.

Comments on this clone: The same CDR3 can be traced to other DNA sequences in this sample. CDR3 nucleotide sequence: TGTGCCACCAGCAGAGATCCAAGGGGATCAAATTCACCCCTCCACTTT. It encodes CATSRDPRGSNSPLHF. The chain combines TRBV15 with TRBJ1-6; D might be TRBD1 (5 bases). The CDR3 spans 16 residues. V shed 0 bases and J shed 7 bases, with 13 bases lying between them. From germline, CDR1 is LNHNV and CDR2 YYDKDF (reference sequence).

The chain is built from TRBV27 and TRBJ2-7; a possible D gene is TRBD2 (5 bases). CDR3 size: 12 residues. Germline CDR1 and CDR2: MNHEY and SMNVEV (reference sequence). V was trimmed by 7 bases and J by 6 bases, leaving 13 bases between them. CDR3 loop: CASILGEGEQYF. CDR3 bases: TGTGCCAGCATCCTAGGTGAGGGCGAGCAGTACTTC.

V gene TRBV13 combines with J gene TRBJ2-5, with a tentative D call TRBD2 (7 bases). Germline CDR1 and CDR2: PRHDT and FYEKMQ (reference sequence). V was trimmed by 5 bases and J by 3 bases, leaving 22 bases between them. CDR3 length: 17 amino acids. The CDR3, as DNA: TGTGCCAGCAGCATCTTATCTAACGGGGGGCTAGAAGAGACCCAGTACTTC. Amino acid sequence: CASSILSNGGLEETQYF.

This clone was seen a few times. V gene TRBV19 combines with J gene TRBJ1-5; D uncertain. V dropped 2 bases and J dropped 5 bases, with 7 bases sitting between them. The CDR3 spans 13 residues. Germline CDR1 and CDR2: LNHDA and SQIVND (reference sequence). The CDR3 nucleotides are TGTGCCAGTAGTATACGGTCTCATCAGCCCCAGCATTTT. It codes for CASSIRSHQPQHF.

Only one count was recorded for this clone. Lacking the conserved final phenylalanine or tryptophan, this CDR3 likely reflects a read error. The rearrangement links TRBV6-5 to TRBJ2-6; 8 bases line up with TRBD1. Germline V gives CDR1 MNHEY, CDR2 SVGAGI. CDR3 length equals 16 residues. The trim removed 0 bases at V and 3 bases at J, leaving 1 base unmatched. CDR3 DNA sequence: TGTGCCAGCAGTTACTCCACAGGGGGTGGGGCCAACGTCCTGACTGTC. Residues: CASSYSTGGGANVLTV.

The DNA for the CDR3 is TGTGCCAGCAGGGAGAGGGAAAGGGGACTCTACGAGCAGTACTTC. It is translated as CASRERERGLYEQYF. This rearrangement joins TRBV2 to TRBJ2-7, with TRBD2 as a possible D gene (6 bases). The CDR3 loop spans 15 amino acids. The germline CDR1 and CDR2 sequences are SNHLY and FYNNEI. V was shortened by 6 bases and J by 3 bases, with 18 bases between the two germline ends.

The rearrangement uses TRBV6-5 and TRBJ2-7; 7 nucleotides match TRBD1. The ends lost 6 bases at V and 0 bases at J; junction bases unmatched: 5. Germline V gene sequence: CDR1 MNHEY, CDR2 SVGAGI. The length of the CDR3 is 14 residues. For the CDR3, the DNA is TGTGCCAGCAGGAGGGACAGAAGCTCCTACGAGCAGTACTTC. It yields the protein CASRRDRSSYEQYF.

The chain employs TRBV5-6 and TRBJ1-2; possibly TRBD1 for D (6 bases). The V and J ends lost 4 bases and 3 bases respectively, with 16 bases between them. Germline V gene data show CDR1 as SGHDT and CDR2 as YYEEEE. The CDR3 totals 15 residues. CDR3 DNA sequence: TGTGCCAGCAGCCTTCCACAGGGCGCGGACTATGGCTACACCTTC. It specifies CASSLPQGADYGYTF.

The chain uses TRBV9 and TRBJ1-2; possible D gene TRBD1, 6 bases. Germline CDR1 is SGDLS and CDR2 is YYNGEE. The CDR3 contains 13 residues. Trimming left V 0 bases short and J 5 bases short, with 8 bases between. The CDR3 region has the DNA TGTGCCAGCAGCGTAGCTAGGGGGTATGGCTACACCTTC. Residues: CASSVARGYGYTF.

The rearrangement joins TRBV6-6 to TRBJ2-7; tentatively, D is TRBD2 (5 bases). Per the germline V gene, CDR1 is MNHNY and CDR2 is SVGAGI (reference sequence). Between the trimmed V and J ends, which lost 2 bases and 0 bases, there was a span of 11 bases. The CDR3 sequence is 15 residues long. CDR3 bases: TGTGCCAGCAGTTACAAGCGGTCGAGCTCCTACGAGCAGTACTTC. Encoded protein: CASSYKRSSSYEQYF.

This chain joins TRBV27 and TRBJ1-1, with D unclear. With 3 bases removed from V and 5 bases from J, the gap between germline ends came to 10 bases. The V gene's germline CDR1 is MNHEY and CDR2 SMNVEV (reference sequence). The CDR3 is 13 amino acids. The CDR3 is CASSLVYDTEAFF. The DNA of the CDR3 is TGTGCCAGCAGTTTGGTCTACGATACTGAAGCTTTCTTT.

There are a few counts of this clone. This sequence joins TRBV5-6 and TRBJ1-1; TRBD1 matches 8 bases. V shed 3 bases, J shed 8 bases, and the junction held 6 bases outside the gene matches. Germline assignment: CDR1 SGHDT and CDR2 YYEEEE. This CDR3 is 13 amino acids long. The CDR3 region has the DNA TGTGCCAGCAGCTACACTTGGACAGGGGAAGCTTTCTTT. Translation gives CASSYTWTGEAFF.

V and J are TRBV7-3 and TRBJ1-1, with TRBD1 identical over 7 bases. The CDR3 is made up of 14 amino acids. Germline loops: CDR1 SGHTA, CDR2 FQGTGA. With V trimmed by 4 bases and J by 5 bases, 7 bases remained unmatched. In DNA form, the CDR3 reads TGTGCCAGCAGCTCGACAGGGCCCCCTACTGAAGCTTTCTTT. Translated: CASSSTGPPTEAFF.

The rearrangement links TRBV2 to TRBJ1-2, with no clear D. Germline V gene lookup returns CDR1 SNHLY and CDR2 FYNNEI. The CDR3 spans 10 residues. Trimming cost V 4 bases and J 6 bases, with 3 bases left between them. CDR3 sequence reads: CASSADGYTF. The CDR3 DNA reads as TGTGCCAGCAGTGCTGATGGCTACACCTTC.

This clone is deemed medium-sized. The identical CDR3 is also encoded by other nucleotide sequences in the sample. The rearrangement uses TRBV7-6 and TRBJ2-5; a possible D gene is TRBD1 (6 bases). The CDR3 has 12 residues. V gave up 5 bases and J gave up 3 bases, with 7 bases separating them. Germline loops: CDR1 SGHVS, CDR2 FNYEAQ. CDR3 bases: TGTGCCAGCAGCCACAGGGAAGAGACCCAGTACTTC. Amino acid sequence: CASSHREETQYF.

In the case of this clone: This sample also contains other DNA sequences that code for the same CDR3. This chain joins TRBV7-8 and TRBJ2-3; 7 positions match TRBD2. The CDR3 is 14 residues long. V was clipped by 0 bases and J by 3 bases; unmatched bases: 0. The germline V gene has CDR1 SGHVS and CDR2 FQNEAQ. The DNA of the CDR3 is TGTGCCAGCAGCTTAGCCGGGGGGACAGATACGCAGTATTTT. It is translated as CASSLAGGTDTQYF.

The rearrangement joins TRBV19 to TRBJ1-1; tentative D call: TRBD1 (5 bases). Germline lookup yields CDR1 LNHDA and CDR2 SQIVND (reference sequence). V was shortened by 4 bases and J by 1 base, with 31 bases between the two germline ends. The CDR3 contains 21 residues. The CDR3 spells CASSRSSGAFRRPPRNTEAFF. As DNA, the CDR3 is TGTGCCAGTAGTAGGTCTAGCGGGGCTTTTCGCCGCCCACCGAGGAACACTGAAGCTTTCTTT.

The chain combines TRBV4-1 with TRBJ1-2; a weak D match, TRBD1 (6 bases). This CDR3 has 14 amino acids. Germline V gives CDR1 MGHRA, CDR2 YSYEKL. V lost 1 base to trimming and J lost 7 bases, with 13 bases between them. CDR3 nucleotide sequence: TGCGCCAGCAGCCAAGGTCGGGGGGCGACTGGCTACACCTTC. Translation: CASSQGRGATGYTF.